The sequence of this T cell receptor beta chain was determined in a study of lymphopenia after photon versus proton radiotherapy. With respect to this clone: The antigen remains undetermined.

Produced via immunoSEQ multiplex PCR; TCRdb's table is partial and in-frame only. The sample has some 30,000 clones; roughly 90% are singletons. General study results and limits: Post-nadir TCR diversity decline inversely tracked overall survival among those who died. After lymphocyte nadir, photon-treated repertoires showed oligoclonal expansion, especially CD8+ Temra. Only patients who died were analyzed for survival; proton advantage is unproven.

Per the germline V gene, CDR1 is SGDLS and CDR2 is YYNGEE. V lost 0 bases, J lost 7 bases, and 8 bases lay in between. The length of the CDR3 is 13 residues. This receptor was identified in a woman aged 45-65 years with pancreatic cancer. Sequences were derived from peripheral blood, sampled from a patient treated with photon-based radiotherapy. The chain has TRBV9 and TRBJ1-5; TRBD1 is a possible D gene (5 bases). This CDR3 reads CASSVGGFQPQHF. The CDR3, as DNA: TGTGCCAGCAGCGTAGGGGGGTTCCAGCCCCAGCATTTT.